Described below is a single TCR beta chain sequence and its context. CDR3 length: 13 amino acids. V was cut by 11 bases and J by 0 bases, with 14 bases left in between. Germline lookup yields CDR1 MDHEN and CDR2 SYDVKM. This sample was included in a study of shared clonotypes between healthy human individuals. Study as a whole: The cohort had a couple of women and a few men, ages 18 to 49.

Deep-level settings were used for running the assay. The table came from immunoSEQ multiplex PCR; TCRdb's copy has only in-frame clones and leaves some out. The table includes nearly 500,000 clones, less than 80% detected once. The clonotype was recovered from a middle-aged woman in good health. Some clones in this sample may be carry-over from other donors' samples. Material for sequencing was PBMCs. V is TRBV28 and J is TRBJ2-7, with D perhaps matching TRBD2 (6 bases). The CDR3 loop is CALRDSYSYEQYF. The CDR3 nucleotides read TGTGCCTTACGGGACTCCTACTCCTACGAGCAGTACTTC.